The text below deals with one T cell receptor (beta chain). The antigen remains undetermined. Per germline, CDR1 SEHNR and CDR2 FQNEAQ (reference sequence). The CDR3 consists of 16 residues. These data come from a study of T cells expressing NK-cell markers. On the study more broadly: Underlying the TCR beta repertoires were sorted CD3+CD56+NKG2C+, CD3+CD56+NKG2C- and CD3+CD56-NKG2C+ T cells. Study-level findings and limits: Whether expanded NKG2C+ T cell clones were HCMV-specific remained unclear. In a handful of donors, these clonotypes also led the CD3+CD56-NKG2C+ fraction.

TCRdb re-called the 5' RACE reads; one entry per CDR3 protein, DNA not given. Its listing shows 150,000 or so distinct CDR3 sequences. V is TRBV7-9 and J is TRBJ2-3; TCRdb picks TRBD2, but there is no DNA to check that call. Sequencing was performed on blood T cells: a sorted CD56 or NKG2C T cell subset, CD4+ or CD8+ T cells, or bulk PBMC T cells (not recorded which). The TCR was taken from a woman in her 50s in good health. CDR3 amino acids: CASSPPTSANTDTQYF.